The 13 T cell receptor beta chains listed next were all sequenced from one sample in a study of blood T cell repertoires in COVID-19. Assay used: immunoSEQ multiplex PCR; TCRdb lists only in-frame clones, some missing. The top ten hold around 4.2% of the sample, which has 90,000 to 120,000 clones, around 82% seen once. Sequenced material: peripheral blood. The receptors were sampled from a human donor in a cohort sampled during active COVID-19.

Worth noting for this clone: Other DNA sequences in this sample translate to the same CDR3. The rearrangement joins TRBV27 to TRBJ2-7; 7 bases align to TRBD1. Per the germline V gene, CDR1 is MNHEY and CDR2 is SMNVEV (reference sequence). CDR3 length equals 14 residues. The junction had 4 bases not matched to a gene; V was cut back by 5 bases and J by 0 bases. CDR3 bases: TGTGCCAGCAGTAGACAGGGTGCCTCCTACGAGCAGTACTTC. Its translation: CASSRQGASYEQYF.

The chain links TRBV7-2 to TRBJ1-2; D is unclear. V was cut by 0 bases and J by 4 bases, with 6 bases left in between. Germline V gene lookup returns CDR1 SGHTA and CDR2 FQGNSA. The CDR3 is made up of 13 amino acids. The CDR3 protein is CASSLAPGYGYTF. Here the CDR3 DNA reads TGTGCCAGCAGCTTAGCTCCAGGCTATGGCTACACCTTC.

This clone was found a few times. V and J are TRBV30 and TRBJ1-1, with 8 bases that match TRBD1. CDR1 and CDR2 (germline): GTSNPN, SVGIG (reference sequence). The junction had 5 bases not matched to a gene; V was cut back by 3 bases and J by 2 bases. This CDR3 is 14 amino acids long. CDR3 sequence: CAWRDGQGNTEAFF. Here the CDR3 DNA reads TGTGCCTGGAGGGATGGACAGGGTAACACTGAAGCTTTCTTT.

V is TRBV7-8 and J is TRBJ2-2, with TRBD2 identical over 13 bases. The germline gives CDR1 SGHVS, CDR2 FQNEAQ. After removal of 5 bases from V and 4 bases from J, the junction contained 7 bases not matched to a gene. The CDR3 extends over 17 amino acids. Written as DNA, the CDR3 is TGTGCCAGCAGCCCTCGACTAGCGGGAGGAGGCACCGGGGAGCTGTTTTTT. Amino acid sequence: CASSPRLAGGGTGELFF.

Remarks on this clone: At the DNA level, this CDR3 is encoded by other sequences in the same sample as well. The J gene is TRBJ1-2, the V gene TRBV4-3, with unresolved D. The V end lost 0 bases, the J end lost 4 bases, and 6 bases lay between the germline ends. From germline, CDR1 is LGHNA and CDR2 YSLEER. CDR3 length: 13 residues. The CDR3 spells CASSQDHGYGYTF. CDR3 DNA sequence: TGCGCCAGCAGCCAAGATCACGGCTATGGCTACACCTTC.

The chain combines TRBV29-1 with TRBJ1-1, with TRBD1 matching 7 bases. V trimming: 6 bases; J trimming: 2 bases; junction bases outside the gene matches: 9. CDR1 is SQVTM and CDR2 is ANQGSEA in the germline V gene. The CDR3 has 14 amino acids. CDR3 in DNA: TGCAGCGTCATCCGACAGGGTGACAACACTGAAGCTTTCTTT. Its translation is CSVIRQGDNTEAFF.

The chain carries TRBV9 and TRBJ2-2; D is perhaps TRBD2 (6 bases). CDR1 SGDLS and CDR2 YYNGEE come from the germline V gene. Trimming took 4 bases from V and 0 from J, leaving 13 bases between them. The CDR3 is 16 amino acids. CDR3 amino acids: CASSPPGTSNTGELFF. In DNA form, the CDR3 reads TGTGCCAGCAGCCCCCCCGGGACTTCGAACACCGGGGAGCTGTTTTTT.

V usage is TRBV29-1 and J usage is TRBJ1-2, with D unresolved. The CDR3 runs 14 residues. CDR1 and CDR2 (germline): SQVTM, ANQGSEA. V was pared by 4 bases and J by 8 bases, with 20 bases between. CDR3 sequence reads: CSVGDGVSPRGYTF. In nucleotides, the CDR3 is TGCAGCGTTGGCGACGGGGTCAGCCCCCGGGGCTACACCTTC.

The chain uses TRBV5-1 and TRBJ1-2, with TRBD1 identical over 7 bases. CDR1 is SGHRS, CDR2 YFSETQ, per germline. The V segment lost 0 bases and the J segment 4 bases; nucleotides outside the gene matches: 3. The CDR3 totals 14 residues. Here the CDR3 DNA reads TGCGCCAGCAGCTTGGTTGGGACAGTCTATGGCTACACCTTC. Amino acid sequence: CASSLVGTVYGYTF.

The chain couples TRBV2 to TRBJ2-7; 7 nucleotides match TRBD2. Trimming at V came to 4 bases and at J to 0 bases, leaving 6 bases not matched to a gene. The germline gives CDR1 SNHLY, CDR2 FYNNEI. The CDR3 sequence is 15 residues long. DNA for the CDR3: TGTGCCAGCAGTGTTAGCGGGTGGAGCTCCTACGAGCAGTACGTC. It is translated as CASSVSGWSSYEQYV.

This chain joins TRBV11-3 and TRBJ2-1, with TRBD1 matching 7 bases. Germline V gene sequence: CDR1 SGHNT, CDR2 YENEEA. J was trimmed by 8 bases and V by 4 bases; bases with no gene match: 5. CDR3 length equals 13 residues. CDR3 coding DNA: TGTGCCAGCAGCTCGACAGGGACGGATGAGCAGTTCTTC. It encodes CASSSTGTDEQFF.

The chain recombines TRBV28 with TRBJ1-2; 9 nucleotides line up with TRBD1. The CDR3 is 15 amino acids. CDR1 is MDHEN, CDR2 SYDVKM, per germline. J lost 3 bases, V lost 2 bases, and 4 bases had no gene match. The CDR3 loop is CASSLEDRGYYGYTF. The CDR3 DNA follows: TGTGCCAGCAGTTTAGAGGACAGGGGATACTATGGCTACACCTTC.

Comments on this clone: The junction shows a germline mismatch at one end, possibly a read error. The chain has TRBV7-3 and TRBJ2-1; tentatively, D is TRBD2 (5 bases). The germline V gene encodes CDR1 SGHTA and CDR2 FQGTGA. This CDR3 has 12 amino acids. CDR3 region: CASSLRGGLSVF. In DNA, the CDR3 is TGTGCCAGCAGCTTAAGAGGCGGGTTATCAGTCTTC.